This TCR beta chain was observed in a study of blood T cell repertoires in COVID-19. Overall study context: Samples came from the United States, Italy and Spain, spanning acute and convalescent COVID-19. Sample material is recorded as cDNA or gDNA derived from T cells, B-cell-depleted T cells, or PBMCs.

Original methodology: The authors estimated nucleated cell counts from reference gene primer amplification. The assay was immunoSEQ multiplex PCR, and TCRdb's table has in-frame clones only and misses some. V and J calls and clone size are copied from that table; D and trimming were computed from the DNA. This sample carries 65,000 to 95,000 clones, approximately 86% of them seen once, and the ten largest clones take 5.5% to 7.5%. Germline V lookup: CDR1 SEHNR, CDR2 FQNEAQ (reference sequence). This CDR3 spans 16 amino acids. The V segment lost 2 bases and the J segment 5 bases; nucleotides outside the gene matches: 9.

This sequence was found in a man in his 70s with acute or convalescent COVID-19. V gene TRBV7-9 combines with J gene TRBJ2-1; 7 bases are a match to TRBD1. Sequenced sample: peripheral blood. CDR3 coding DNA: TGTGCCAGCAGCTTACCCGGGACAGTTGTTCACAATGAGCAGTTCTTC. Translated, it gives CASSLPGTVVHNEQFF.